The clone carrying this T cell receptor (beta chain) was counted only a few times. As yet, its antigen is unknown. The data were obtained in a study of tumor-infiltrating lymphocytes in localized non-small cell lung cancer. Broader study findings: Different pieces of the same tissue went to different assays, confounding technical variation with intratumor heterogeneity. TCR sequencing covered a subset of patients with enough tissue. Compared with uninvolved lung, tumors showed higher T cell infiltration by TCRbeta sequencing.

Here immunoSEQ multiplex PCR was the method, and the copy in TCRdb shows in-frame clones only, minus some. The sample lists roughly 10,000 clones; 60% to 80% were seen once. This sequence was found in a human donor with non-small cell lung cancer. The source material was lung tumor tissue.

The chain's CDR3 is CASSLGGTVYSGNTIYF. Here the CDR3 DNA reads TGTGCCAGCAGCTTGGGTGGGACTGTCTACTCTGGAAACACCATATATTTT. The V and J genes are TRBV5-6 and TRBJ1-3; D possibly corresponds to TRBD1 (5 bases). The V gene's germline CDR1 is SGHDT and CDR2 YYEEEE. The CDR3 extends over 17 amino acids. V lost 0 bases, J lost 0 bases, and 13 bases lay in between.